These T cell receptor beta chains were read from a single sample in a study of shared clonotypes between healthy human individuals. Sequencing used immunoSEQ multiplex PCR; TCRdb keeps in-frame clones, though not all of them. The sample consists of about 2.3 million clones, approximately 90% of them appearing once. Source material: naive CD4+ T cells from PBMCs. All receptors come from a man aged 18 to 35 in good health. Some clones in this sample may be carry-over from other donors' samples. The CDR3 runs from the conserved cysteine through the conserved F or W. D genes are given only for firm matches. The listing skips clone size in some rows; elsewhere it reads once, few, many or a size class.

clone_size d_call j_call v_call cdr3_aa cdr3_nt
once . TRBJ2-1 TRBV30 CAWSVSGMVNEQFF TGTGCCTGGAGTGTTTCAGGGATGGTCAATGAGCAGTTCTTC
. . TRBJ2-2 TRBV28 CASRNPGTGELFF TGTGCCAGCAGAAATCCGGGAACCGGGGAGCTGTTTTTT
. . TRBJ2-3 TRBV9 CASSVATDTQYF TGTGCCAGCAGCGTGGCTACAGATACGCAGTATTTT
. . TRBJ2-3 TRBV7-9 CASSRDFTDTQYF TGTGCCAGCAGTCGGGACTTCACAGATACGCAGTATTTT
. . TRBJ1-3 TRBV28 CASSSPINTIYF TGTGCCAGCAGTTCCCCTATTAACACCATATATTTT
. . TRBJ2-7 TRBV5-4 CASSSSGLGYEQYF TGTGCCAGCAGCTCATCCGGACTGGGATACGAGCAGTACTTC
once . TRBJ1-2 TRBV29-1 CSVGQLSGYGYTF TGCAGCGTCGGACAGCTCTCCGGCTATGGCTACACCTTC
. TRBD2 TRBJ2-3 TRBV5-1 CASSLGIQREADTQYF TGCGCCAGCAGCTTGGGGATTCAGCGGGAGGCAGATACGCAGTATTTT
. . TRBJ1-1 TRBV19 CASVPKQWNTEAFF TGTGCCAGTGTGCCCAAACAGTGGAACACTGAAGCTTTCTTT
. . TRBJ2-2 TRBV9 CASSGGAGGTGELFF TGTGCCAGCAGTGGGGGTGCCGGGGGCACCGGGGAGCTGTTTTTT
few . TRBJ1-5 TRBV6-5 CASSSGLNQPQHF TGTGCCAGCAGTTCTGGACTAAATCAGCCCCAGCATTTT
. TRBD1 TRBJ2-7 TRBV7-3 CASSFGDRSSEQYF TGTGCCAGCAGCTTCGGGGACAGGTCGTCCGAGCAGTACTTC